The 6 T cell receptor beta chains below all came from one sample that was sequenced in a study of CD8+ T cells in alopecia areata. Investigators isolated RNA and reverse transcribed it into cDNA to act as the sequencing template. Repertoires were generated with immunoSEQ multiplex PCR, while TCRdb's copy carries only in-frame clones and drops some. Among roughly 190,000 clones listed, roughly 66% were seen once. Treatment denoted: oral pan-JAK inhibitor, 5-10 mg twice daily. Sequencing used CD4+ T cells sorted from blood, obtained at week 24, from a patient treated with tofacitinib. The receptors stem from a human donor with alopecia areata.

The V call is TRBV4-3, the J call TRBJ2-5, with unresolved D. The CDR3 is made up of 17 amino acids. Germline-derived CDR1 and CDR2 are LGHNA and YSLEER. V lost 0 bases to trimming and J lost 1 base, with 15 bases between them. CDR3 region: CASSQDGRTTSQETQYF. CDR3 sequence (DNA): TGCGCCAGCAGCCAAGATGGGCGAACCACCTCCCAAGAGACCCAGTACTTC.

The CDR3 is CASLRGNTEAFF. The CDR3 bases are TGTGCCAGCCTCAGGGGGAACACTGAAGCTTTCTTT. The V and J genes are TRBV13 and TRBJ1-1, with D possibly being TRBD1 (6 bases). V was shortened by 8 bases and J by 1 base, with 8 bases between the two germline ends. Germline CDR1 PRHDT, CDR2 FYEKMQ (reference sequence). This CDR3 spans 12 amino acids.

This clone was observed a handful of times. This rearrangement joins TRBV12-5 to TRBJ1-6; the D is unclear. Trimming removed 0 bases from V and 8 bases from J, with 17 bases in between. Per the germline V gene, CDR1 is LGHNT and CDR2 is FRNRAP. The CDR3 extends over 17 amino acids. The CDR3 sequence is CASGLVPLEGSDSPLHF. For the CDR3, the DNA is TGTGCTAGTGGTTTGGTCCCCCTGGAGGGAAGCGATTCACCCCTCCACTTT.

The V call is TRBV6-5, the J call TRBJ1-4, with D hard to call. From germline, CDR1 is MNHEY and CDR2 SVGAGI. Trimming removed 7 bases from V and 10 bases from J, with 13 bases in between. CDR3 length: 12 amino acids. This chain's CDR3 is CASTNPAGKLFF. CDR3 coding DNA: TGTGCCAGCACGAACCCGGCTGGAAAACTGTTTTTT.

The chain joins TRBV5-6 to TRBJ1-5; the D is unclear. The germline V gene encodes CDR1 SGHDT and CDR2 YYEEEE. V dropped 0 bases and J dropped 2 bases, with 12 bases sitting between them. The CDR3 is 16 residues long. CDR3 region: CASSLASSRGNQPQHF. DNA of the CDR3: TGTGCCAGCAGCTTGGCTTCCAGTCGTGGCAATCAGCCCCAGCATTTT.

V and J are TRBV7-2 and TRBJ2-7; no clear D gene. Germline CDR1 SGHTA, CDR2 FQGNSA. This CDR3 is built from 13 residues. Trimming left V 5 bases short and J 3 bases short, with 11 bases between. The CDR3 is CASSRKSGYEQYF. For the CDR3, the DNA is TGTGCCAGCAGCCGGAAGTCAGGCTACGAGCAGTACTTC.